Following are 20 T cell receptor beta chains from one sample sequenced in a study of low-dose radiotherapy and immunotherapy resistance in tumors (dated by TCRdb to the early 2020s). Sequencing was performed on an Illumina HiSeq 2500. Superscript III and a set of TRAV- and TRBV-specific primers were used to synthesize first-strand cDNA, so that both TCRalpha and TCRbeta chains were covered. TCRs were amplified with Phusion for about 20 PCR cycles using a constant-region primer together with the adapter attached to the V primers. In-frame beta chains were kept once TCRdb had trimmed the public reads at Q25 with fastp and called clones with MiXCR. Each record represents a unique CDR3 protein, reported with the most common genes and DNA among its rows. The sample records roughly 95,000 distinct CDR3 sequences, more than 20% of which are singletons. The ten largest make up 13% of the sample. Reading the label with the study, this specimen's time point is: after trial treatment. The treatment or condition label, read with the paper, signifies: LDRT plus nivolumab, ipilimumab, low-dose cyclophosphamide and aspirin (RACIN trial).

This sample comprised PBMCs, obtained after low-dose radiotherapy plus immunotherapy. These receptors originate from a female donor with ovarian cancer.

On this clonotype: The junction differs from germline at one of its ends, possibly a read error. The rearrangement links TRBV20-1 to TRBJ2-1, with D possibly called TRBD1 or TRBD2 (6 bases each). The CDR3 runs to 15 residues. Germline loops: CDR1 DFQATT, CDR2 SNEGSKA (reference sequence). The CDR3 region is CSAERLGGYYKEQFF. The CDR3 nucleotides are TGCAGTGCCGAGAGGCTGGGGGGCTATTACAAGGAGCAGTTCTTC.

This clonotype was detected only a few times. V is TRBV20-1 and J is TRBJ2-7; 12 positions agree with TRBD2. Per germline, CDR1 DFQATT and CDR2 SNEGSKA (reference sequence). The V gene end was trimmed by 4 bases and the J gene end by 11 bases; junction bases not matched to a gene: 9. The CDR3 has 13 amino acids. The CDR3 DNA reads as TGCAGTGCTACCCTAGCGGGAGGGTCGTCGGAGTACTTC. Amino acids: CSATLAGGSSEYF.

This clonotype occurred many times. The CDR3 DNA is TGCAGCGTTGGAGGGGGGGAGTACGAGCAGTACTTC. Residues: CSVGGGEYEQYF. The genes are TRBV29-1 and TRBJ2-7, with D possibly TRBD2 on 7 matching bases. Germline assignment: CDR1 SQVTM and CDR2 ANQGSEA. Between the trimmed V and J ends, which lost 4 bases and 4 bases, there was a span of 11 bases. The CDR3 extends over 12 amino acids.

This clonotype has ten or more counts. The chain carries TRBV5-4 and TRBJ1-1; D gene unclear. The CDR3 is made up of 15 amino acids. The ends were cut back, 0 bases at V and 0 bases at J, with 9 bases in the middle. Germline V gives CDR1 SGHNT, CDR2 YYREEE (reference sequence). CDR3 amino acids: CASSLAGGVNTEAFF. The CDR3 DNA reads as TGTGCCAGCAGCTTGGCCGGTGGAGTGAACACTGAAGCTTTCTTT.

The gene calls are TRBV4-2 and TRBJ1-1; D is unresolved. V lost 0 bases and J lost 0, with 11 bases in between. CDR1 and CDR2 (germline): LGHNA, YNFKEQ. This CDR3 comprises 16 residues. CDR3 DNA: TGTGCCAGCAGCCAAGAAGTAGTGGGGTTGAACACTGAAGCTTTCTTT. Translating it yields CASSQEVVGLNTEAFF.

This clonotype was seen more than once but under ten times. This rearrangement joins TRBV11-3 to TRBJ2-3, with TRBD2 matching 12 bases. This CDR3 has 16 residues. V lost 5 bases, J lost 0 bases, and 3 bases stayed unmatched. Germline V gene lookup returns CDR1 SGHNT and CDR2 YENEEA. This CDR3 is CASSLGTSGSTDTQYF. CDR3 sequence (DNA): TGTGCCAGCAGCCTAGGGACTAGCGGGAGCACAGATACGCAGTATTTT. The whole variable domain, filled in from reference TRBV11-3 and TRBJ2-3, reads EAGVVQSPRYKIIEKKQPVAFWCNPISGHNTLYWYLQNLGQGPELLIRYENEEAVDDSQLPKDRFSAERLKGVDSTLKIQPAELGDSAVYLCASSLGTSGSTDTQYFGPGTRLTVL.

The chain uses TRBV20-1 and TRBJ2-7; 8 nucleotides agree with TRBD2. CDR1 DFQATT and CDR2 SNEGSKA come from the germline V gene (reference sequence). Germline trimming cut 5 bases from V and 5 bases from J; bases unmatched to any gene: 20. This CDR3 is built from 17 residues. The CDR3, as DNA: TGCAGTGCTTACCCCATCAACGGGGGGGCTGTCATGGACGAGCAGTACTTC. Translating it yields CSAYPINGGAVMDEQYF.

This clonotype occurred many times. This chain connects TRBV6-2 or TRBV6-3 to TRBJ2-5; 8 bases fit TRBD2. V lost 0 bases and J lost 5; bases outside the gene matches: 5. Germline assignment: CDR1 MNHEY and CDR2 SVGEGT. The CDR3 covers 15 residues. CDR3 protein: CASSYSRGGRETQYF. CDR3 nucleotide sequence: TGTGCCAGCAGTTACTCACGGGGGGGCCGCGAGACCCAGTACTTC.

This clonotype came up a few times. The chain couples TRBV29-1 to TRBJ2-7; 9 bases line up with TRBD1. Germline V CDR1 and CDR2: SQVTM, ANQGSEA. The CDR3 runs to 15 residues. Trimming at V came to 4 bases and at J to 3 bases, leaving 10 bases not matched to a gene. In DNA form, the CDR3 reads TGCAGCGTTGTGGGGACCCGGGACAGGGTCTACGAGCAGTACTTC. It translates to CSVVGTRDRVYEQYF.

This clonotype was picked up many times. This rearrangement joins TRBV5-4 to TRBJ2-2; 7 positions match TRBD1. CDR3 size: 14 residues. Germline lookup yields CDR1 SGHNT and CDR2 YYREEE (reference sequence). Trimming cost V 2 bases and J 5 bases; bases outside gene matches: 3. The CDR3 is CASSFGTATGELFF. The CDR3 nucleotides are TGTGCCAGCAGCTTTGGGACAGCGACCGGGGAGCTGTTTTTT.

This clonotype was observed many times. The chain couples TRBV10-3 to TRBJ1-3; TRBD1 matches 7 bases. The CDR3 has 12 amino acids. Germline assignment: CDR1 ENHRY and CDR2 SYGVKD. J gave up 4 bases and V 6 bases, and 0 bases lay outside the gene matches. The CDR3 is CAIRDRGNTIYF. CDR3 coding DNA: TGTGCCATCAGGGACAGGGGAAACACCATATATTTT.

This clonotype was counted many times. The genes are TRBV12-3 or TRBV12-4 and TRBJ2-7; perhaps TRBD2 as D (5 bases). CDR3 length: 13 residues. V was cut by 6 bases and J by 4 bases, with 13 bases left in between. The CDR3 is CASSLEPGYEQYF. The CDR3 nucleotides read TGTGCCAGCAGCTTGGAGCCGGGATACGAGCAGTACTTC.

This clonotype was found many times. This chain links TRBV30 with TRBJ2-3, with D possibly being TRBD2 (6 bases). Germline CDR1 reads GTSNPN; CDR2 reads SVGIG (reference sequence). The V and J ends lost 2 bases and 2 bases respectively, with 14 bases between them. The CDR3 sequence is 15 residues long. The CDR3 bases are TGTGCCTGGAGTCCGGGGAGGCGGGTCACAGATACGCAGTATTTT. Its translation: CAWSPGRRVTDTQYF.

This clonotype was seen many times. The chain combines TRBV5-1 with TRBJ2-1; D is ambiguous. The V gene's germline CDR1 is SGHRS and CDR2 YFSETQ. The CDR3 is made up of 15 amino acids. Between the trimmed V and J ends, which lost 4 bases and 1 base, there was a span of 12 bases. This CDR3 reads CASSLGLGSYNEQFF. Written as DNA, the CDR3 is TGCGCCAGCAGCCTCGGTCTCGGGTCCTACAATGAGCAGTTCTTC.

This clonotype appeared many times. The J gene is TRBJ1-4, the V gene TRBV6-2 or TRBV6-3, with no clear D. CDR3 length: 16 residues. V dropped 6 bases and J dropped 7 bases, with 21 bases sitting between them. The germline CDR1 and CDR2 sequences are MNHEY and SVGEGT. The CDR3 sequence is CASSSPDLADGEKLFF. The CDR3, as DNA: TGTGCCAGCAGCTCACCCGACCTAGCTGATGGTGAAAAACTGTTTTTT.

This clonotype was detected many times. J is TRBJ1-2 and V is TRBV27, with TRBD1 matching over 10 bases. The V gene's germline CDR1 is MNHEY and CDR2 SMNVEV (reference sequence). V lost 4 bases to trimming and J lost 8 bases; unmatched junction nucleotides: 10. This CDR3 comprises 15 residues. The CDR3 sequence is CASSSPDRGFRGYTF. Here the CDR3 DNA reads TGTGCCAGCAGTTCTCCGGACAGGGGGTTTCGGGGCTACACCTTC.

In its sample, this clonotype was seen many times. The V and J genes are TRBV11-2 and TRBJ2-1; 8 nucleotides agree with TRBD2. The V and J ends lost 0 bases and 8 bases, in that order; junction bases with no gene match: 6. The CDR3 consists of 15 residues. CDR1 and CDR2 (germline): SGHAT, FQNNGV. CDR3 in amino acids: CASSLDGLAGDEQFF. CDR3 bases: TGTGCCAGCAGCTTAGATGGACTAGCAGGCGATGAGCAGTTCTTC.

This clonotype has more than one count but fewer than ten. The chain is built from TRBV3-1 and TRBJ1-6; 7 nucleotides align to TRBD1. The CDR3 covers 12 residues. Germline assignment: CDR1 LGHDT and CDR2 YNNKEL (reference sequence). The junction had 3 bases not matched to a gene; V was cut back by 5 bases and J by 11 bases. CDR3 DNA sequence: TGTGCCAGCAGCGACAGGGCCACACCCCTCCACTTT. It codes for CASSDRATPLHF. The whole variable domain, filled in from reference TRBV3-1 and TRBJ1-6, reads DTAVSQTPKYLVTQMGNDKSIKCEQNLGHDTMYWYKQDSKKFLKIMFSYNNKELIINETVPNRFSPKSPDKAHLNLHINSLELGDSAVYFCASSDRATPLHFGNGTRLTVT.

J is TRBJ2-2 and V is TRBV9; D may match TRBD1 or TRBD2 (5 bases each). Trimming cost V 0 bases and J 13 bases, with 22 bases left between them. The CDR3 has 16 amino acids. Germline V gene data show CDR1 as SGDLS and CDR2 as YYNGEE. The CDR3 region is CASSVGGTNTGELLFF. As DNA, the CDR3 is TGTGCCAGCAGCGTAGGGGGGACCAACACCGGGGAGCTGCTGTTTTTT. Full variable domain (remainder filled in from reference TRBV9 and TRBJ2-2): DSGVTQTPKHLITATGQRVTLRCSPRSGDLSVYWYQQSLDQGLQFLIQYYNGEERAKGNILERFSAQQFPDLHSELNLSSLELGDSALYFCASSVGGTNTGELLFFGEGSRLTVL.

The chain employs TRBV2 and TRBJ2-1; D unclear. V was cut by 3 bases and J by 0 bases, with 3 bases left in between. Per germline, CDR1 SNHLY and CDR2 FYNNEI. The CDR3 length is 13 residues. The CDR3 bases are TGTGCCAGCAGTGACCTCTCCTACAATGAGCAGTTCTTC. Its protein product is CASSDLSYNEQFF.